What follows describes a single T cell receptor (beta chain). Positively selected for CCR7, the CD45RO-negative cells used as naive CD8 cells excluded terminally differentiated effector memory CD45RA+ cells. Donors were healthy HIV-negative adults without recently reported acute infections or vaccinations. Each sample came from a Caucasian adult donor living in Nashville, Tennessee. The CDR3 length is 13 residues. CDR1 is SQVTM and CDR2 is ANQGSEA in the germline V gene. J was trimmed by 5 bases and V by 7 bases; bases with no gene match: 6. This record comes from a study of shared clonotypes between healthy human individuals. Over several immunoSEQ plates, each subset's genomic DNA was distributed in even portions. Some clones are missing from TCRdb's copy, which holds only in-frame ones; the method was immunoSEQ multiplex PCR. The sample holds fewer than 800,000 clones; around 90% are singletons and the top ten take about 24%.

This chain connects TRBV29-1 to TRBJ1-4, with TRBD1 matching over 8 bases. The receptor was isolated from a man aged 25-45 years in good health. The sample taken for sequencing was naive CD8+ T cells sorted from blood. In nucleotides, the CDR3 is TGCAGCGCTGGGGACAGGACGAATGAAAAACTGTTTTTT. This sequence encodes CSAGDRTNEKLFF.